This passage covers 10 T cell receptor beta chains from one sample sequenced in a study of blood T cell repertoires in COVID-19. Data came from immunoSEQ multiplex PCR; TCRdb stores just in-frame clones and leaves some out. The table records roughly 130,000 clones, roughly 90% of them present only once. What was sequenced was peripheral blood. Receptors originate from a man over 45 with active COVID-19.

The rearrangement links TRBV18 to TRBJ2-7; 10 nucleotides align to TRBD2. The germline gives CDR1 KGHSH, CDR2 LQKENI. V gave up 1 base and J gave up 7 bases; unmatched junction bases: 1. This CDR3 comprises 13 residues. The CDR3 DNA sequence: TGTGCCAGCTCACCACAGCGGGAGGGTGAGCAGTACGTC. Its translation is CASSPQREGEQYV.

The chain carries TRBV7-2 and TRBJ2-1, with 10 positions matching TRBD2. The CDR3 consists of 18 residues. V lost 5 bases to trimming and J lost 0 bases; unmatched junction nucleotides: 10. The germline gives CDR1 SGHTA, CDR2 FQGNSA. The CDR3 nucleotides read TGTGCCAGCAGCACAGTGGGGACTAGCGCGAGCTCCTACAATGAGCAGTTCTTC. As protein: CASSTVGTSASSYNEQFF.

Only one count was recorded for this clone. The rearrangement uses TRBV5-1 and TRBJ2-1; D is perhaps TRBD2 (6 bases). The germline V gene encodes CDR1 SGHRS and CDR2 YFSETQ. The V and J ends lost 3 bases and 0 bases respectively, with 7 bases between them. The CDR3 covers 14 residues. The CDR3 nucleotides are TGCGCCAGCAGCTGGGACTTCTCCTACAATGAGCAGTTCTTC. Protein: CASSWDFSYNEQFF. Drawing the rest from reference TRBV5-1 and TRBJ2-1, the complete variable domain is KAGVTQTPRYLIKTRGQQVTLSCSPISGHRSVSWYQQTPGQGLQFLFEYFSETQRNKGNFPGRFSGRQFSNSRSEMNVSTLELGDSALYLCASSWDFSYNEQFFGPGTRLTVL.

This clone was picked up a small number of times. The rearrangement joins TRBV23-1 to TRBJ2-7; a weak D match, TRBD2 (5 bases). TRBV23-1 is noted as an ORF with a role that remains uncertain. The length of the CDR3 is 14 residues. Trimming stripped 2 bases from V and 2 bases from J, with 10 bases between. The CDR3 coding sequence is TGCGCCAGCAGTCAAAGTCGGGATCCCTACGAGCAGTACGTC. Translated, it gives CASSQSRDPYEQYV.

The chain uses TRBV11-3 and TRBJ1-2; TRBD1 agrees at 7 bases. Germline trimming cut 1 base from V and 4 bases from J; bases unmatched to any gene: 9. The CDR3 spans 16 residues. Germline V CDR1 and CDR2: SGHNT, YENEEA. CDR3 sequence reads: CASSLAFRDSVYGYTF. CDR3 nucleotide sequence: TGTGCCAGCAGCTTAGCCTTCCGGGACAGCGTCTATGGCTACACCTTC.

The V gene is TRBV6-5, the J gene TRBJ2-7; D possibly corresponds to TRBD2 (5 bases). CDR3 length: 13 amino acids. The V end was cut by 6 bases, the J end by 3 bases, with 12 bases between. Germline V gene lookup returns CDR1 MNHEY and CDR2 SVGAGI. Here the CDR3 reads CASRPSGSYEQYV. The CDR3 nucleotides read TGTGCCAGCAGGCCGAGCGGCAGCTACGAGCAGTACGTC.

The J gene is TRBJ2-5, the V gene TRBV6-1; 7 bases align to TRBD2. V was clipped by 3 bases and J by 1 base; unmatched bases: 2. Germline CDR1 is MNHNS and CDR2 is SASEGT. The CDR3 sequence is 14 residues long. For the CDR3, the DNA is TGTGCCAGCAGTGATACGGGGGGCCAAGAGACCCAGTACTTC. Translated, it gives CASSDTGGQETQYF.

The gene calls are TRBV5-6 and TRBJ2-4; possibly TRBD2 for D (6 bases). The germline V gene has CDR1 SGHDT and CDR2 YYEEEE. Trimming removed 4 bases at V and 5 bases at J, with 13 bases between. The CDR3 has 14 residues. This CDR3 reads CASSLSGEENIQYF. CDR3 nucleotides: TGTGCCAGCAGCCTCTCCGGGGAGGAAAACATTCAGTACTTC. Based on the CDR3 plus reference TRBV5-6 and TRBJ2-4, the full variable domain is DAGVTQSPTHLIKTRGQQVTLRCSPKSGHDTVSWYQQALGQGPQFIFQYYEEEERQRGNFPDRFSGHQFPNYSSELNVNALLLGDSALYLCASSLSGEENIQYFGAGTRLSVL.

V and J are TRBV14 and TRBJ1-1; unclear D gene. The CDR3 loop spans 12 amino acids. The germline V and J ends were trimmed by 2 bases and 5 bases, with 6 bases remaining between them. From germline, CDR1 is SGHDN and CDR2 FVKESK. CDR3 sequence: CASSQQVTEAFF. The CDR3 bases are TGTGCCAGCAGCCAACAGGTGACTGAAGCTTTCTTT.

This chain links TRBV18 with TRBJ2-3, with TRBD1 identical over 7 bases. Trimming at V came to 3 bases and at J to 3 bases, leaving 12 bases not matched to a gene. Per germline, CDR1 KGHSH and CDR2 LQKENI. The CDR3 runs to 17 residues. The CDR3 region has the DNA TGTGCCAGCTCACCGAGGGCCACAGGGGAAGTGACAGATACGCAGTATTTT. Translated: CASSPRATGEVTDTQYF.